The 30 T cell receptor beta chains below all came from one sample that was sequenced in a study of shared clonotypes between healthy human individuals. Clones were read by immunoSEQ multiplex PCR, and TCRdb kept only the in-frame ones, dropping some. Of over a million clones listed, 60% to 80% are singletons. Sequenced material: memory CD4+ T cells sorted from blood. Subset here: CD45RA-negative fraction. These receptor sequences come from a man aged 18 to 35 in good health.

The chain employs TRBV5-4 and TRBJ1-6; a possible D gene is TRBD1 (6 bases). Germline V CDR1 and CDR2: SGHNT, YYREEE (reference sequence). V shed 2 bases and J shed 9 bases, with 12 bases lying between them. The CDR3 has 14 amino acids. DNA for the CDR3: TGTGCCAGCAGCTTCCAGGGGACGAGTTCACCCCTCCACTTT. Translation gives CASSFQGTSSPLHF.

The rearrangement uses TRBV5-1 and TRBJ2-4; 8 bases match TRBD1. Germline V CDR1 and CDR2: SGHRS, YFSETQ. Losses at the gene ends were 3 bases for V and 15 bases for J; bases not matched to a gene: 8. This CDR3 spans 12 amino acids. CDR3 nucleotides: TGCGCCAGCAGCTCGGACAGGGTTGTAAGGTACTTC. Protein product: CASSSDRVVRYF.

This CDR3 is CASSSGSGYEQYF. CDR3 sequence (DNA): TGTGCCAGCAGCTCTGGCTCGGGCTACGAGCAGTACTTC. The chain recombines TRBV11-3 with TRBJ2-7; no reliable D call. Germline CDR1 and CDR2: SGHNT and YENEEA. The CDR3 loop spans 13 amino acids. V was cut by 4 bases and J by 3 bases, with 10 bases left in between.

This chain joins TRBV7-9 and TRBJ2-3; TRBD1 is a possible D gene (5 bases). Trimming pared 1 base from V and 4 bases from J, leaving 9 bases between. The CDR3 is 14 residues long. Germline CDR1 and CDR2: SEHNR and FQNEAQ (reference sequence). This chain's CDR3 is CASSLEGMADTQYF. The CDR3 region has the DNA TGTGCCAGCAGCTTAGAGGGGATGGCAGATACGCAGTATTTT.

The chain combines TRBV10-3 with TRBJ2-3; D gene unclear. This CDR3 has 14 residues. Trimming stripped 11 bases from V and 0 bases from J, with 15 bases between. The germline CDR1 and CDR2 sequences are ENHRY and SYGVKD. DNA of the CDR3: TGTGCCGCCTCTGGGCAGCTCAGCACAGATACGCAGTATTTT. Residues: CAASGQLSTDTQYF.

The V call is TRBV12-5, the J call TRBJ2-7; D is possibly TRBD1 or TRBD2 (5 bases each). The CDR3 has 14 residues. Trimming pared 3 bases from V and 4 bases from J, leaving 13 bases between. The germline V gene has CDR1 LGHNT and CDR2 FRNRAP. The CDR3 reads CASGFLGTRYEQYF. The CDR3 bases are TGTGCTAGTGGTTTTTTAGGGACGAGGTACGAGCAGTACTTC.

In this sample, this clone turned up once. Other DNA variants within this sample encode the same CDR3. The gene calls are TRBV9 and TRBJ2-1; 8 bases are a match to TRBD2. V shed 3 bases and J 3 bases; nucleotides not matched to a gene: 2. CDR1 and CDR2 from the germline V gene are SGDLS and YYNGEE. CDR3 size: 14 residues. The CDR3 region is CASSAGTSYNEQFF. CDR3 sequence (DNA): TGTGCCAGCAGCGCCGGGACTAGCTACAATGAGCAGTTCTTC.

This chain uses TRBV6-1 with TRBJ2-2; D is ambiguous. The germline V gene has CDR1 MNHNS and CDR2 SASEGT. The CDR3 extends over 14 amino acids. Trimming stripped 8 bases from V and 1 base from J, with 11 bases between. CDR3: CASWASGNTGELFF. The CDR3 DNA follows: TGTGCCAGCTGGGCGTCAGGGAACACCGGGGAGCTGTTTTTT.

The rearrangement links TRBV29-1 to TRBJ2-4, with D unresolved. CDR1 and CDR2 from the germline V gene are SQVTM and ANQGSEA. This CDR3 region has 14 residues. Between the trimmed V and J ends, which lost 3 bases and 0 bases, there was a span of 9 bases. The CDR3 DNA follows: TGCAGCGTTGAGATGGGCGTAGCCAAAAACATTCAGTACTTC. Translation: CSVEMGVAKNIQYF.

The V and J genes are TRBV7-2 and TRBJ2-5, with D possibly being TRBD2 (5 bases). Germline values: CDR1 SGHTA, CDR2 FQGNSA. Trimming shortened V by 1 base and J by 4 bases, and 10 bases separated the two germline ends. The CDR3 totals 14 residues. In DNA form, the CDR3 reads TGTGCCAGCAGCTTAGGGACTTTGGGAGAGACCCAGTACTTC. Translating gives CASSLGTLGETQYF.

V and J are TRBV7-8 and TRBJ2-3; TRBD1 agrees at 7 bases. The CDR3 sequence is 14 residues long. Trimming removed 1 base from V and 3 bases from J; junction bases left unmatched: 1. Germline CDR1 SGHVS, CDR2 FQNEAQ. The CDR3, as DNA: TGTGCCAGCAGCTTAGGGACAGGTACAGATACGCAGTATTTT. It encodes CASSLGTGTDTQYF.

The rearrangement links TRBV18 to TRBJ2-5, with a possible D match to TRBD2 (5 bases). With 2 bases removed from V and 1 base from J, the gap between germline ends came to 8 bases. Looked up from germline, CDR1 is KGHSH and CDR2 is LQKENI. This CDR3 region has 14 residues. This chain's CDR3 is CASSPGLTQETQYF. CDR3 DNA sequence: TGTGCCAGCTCACCAGGACTGACCCAAGAGACCCAGTACTTC.

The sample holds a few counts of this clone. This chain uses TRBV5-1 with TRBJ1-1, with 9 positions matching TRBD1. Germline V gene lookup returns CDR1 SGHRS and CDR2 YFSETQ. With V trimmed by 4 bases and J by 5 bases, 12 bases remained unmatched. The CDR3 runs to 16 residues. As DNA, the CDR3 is TGCGCCAGCAGCCCAGGGACAGGGAGGGGTGAGACTGAAGCTTTCTTT. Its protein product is CASSPGTGRGETEAFF.

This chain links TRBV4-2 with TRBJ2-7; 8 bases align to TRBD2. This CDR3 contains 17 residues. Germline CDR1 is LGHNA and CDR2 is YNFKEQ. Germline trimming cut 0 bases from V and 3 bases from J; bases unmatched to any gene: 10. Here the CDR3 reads CASSQEGLARGDYEQYF. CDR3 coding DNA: TGTGCCAGCAGCCAAGAGGGGTTAGCGCGGGGGGACTACGAGCAGTACTTC.

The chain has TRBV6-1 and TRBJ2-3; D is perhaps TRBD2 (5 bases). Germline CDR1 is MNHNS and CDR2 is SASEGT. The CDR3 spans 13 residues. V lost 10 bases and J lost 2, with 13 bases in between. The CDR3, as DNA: TGTGCCACACGGGGTTTACCCACAGATACGCAGTATTTT. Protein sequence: CATRGLPTDTQYF.

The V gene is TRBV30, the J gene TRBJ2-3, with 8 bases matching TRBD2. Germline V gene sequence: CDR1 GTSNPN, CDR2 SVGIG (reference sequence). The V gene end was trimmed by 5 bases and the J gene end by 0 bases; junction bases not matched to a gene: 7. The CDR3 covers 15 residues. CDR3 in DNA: TGTGCCTGGCGATCCGGGACTAGGAGCACAGATACGCAGTATTTT. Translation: CAWRSGTRSTDTQYF.

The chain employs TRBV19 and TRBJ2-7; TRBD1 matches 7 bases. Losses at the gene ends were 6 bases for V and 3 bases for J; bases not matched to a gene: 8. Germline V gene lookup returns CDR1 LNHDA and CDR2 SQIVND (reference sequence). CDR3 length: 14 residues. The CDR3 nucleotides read TGTGCCAGTAGCGTAACAGGGGTTTTCTACGAGCAGTACTTC. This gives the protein CASSVTGVFYEQYF.

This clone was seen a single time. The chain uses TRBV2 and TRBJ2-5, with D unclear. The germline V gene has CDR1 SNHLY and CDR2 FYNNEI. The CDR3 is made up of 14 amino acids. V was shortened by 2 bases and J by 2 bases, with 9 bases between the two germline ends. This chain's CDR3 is CASSEWQRQETQYF. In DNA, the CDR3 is TGTGCCAGCAGTGAATGGCAGAGACAAGAGACCCAGTACTTC.

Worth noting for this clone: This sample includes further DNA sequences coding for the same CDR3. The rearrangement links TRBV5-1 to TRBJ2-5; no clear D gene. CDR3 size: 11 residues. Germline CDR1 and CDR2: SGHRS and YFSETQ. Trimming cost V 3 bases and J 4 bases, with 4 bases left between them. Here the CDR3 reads CASSSRETQYF. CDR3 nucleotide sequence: TGCGCCAGCAGCTCCAGAGAGACCCAGTACTTC.

The CDR3 DNA reads TGTGCCAGCACTTTTAACTACGAGCAGTACTTC. Protein product: CASTFNYEQYF. The rearrangement uses TRBV6-6 and TRBJ2-7; D is uncertain. CDR1 MNHNY and CDR2 SVGAGI come from the germline V gene (reference sequence). Trimming pared 7 bases from V and 3 bases from J, leaving 7 bases between. This CDR3 region has 11 residues.

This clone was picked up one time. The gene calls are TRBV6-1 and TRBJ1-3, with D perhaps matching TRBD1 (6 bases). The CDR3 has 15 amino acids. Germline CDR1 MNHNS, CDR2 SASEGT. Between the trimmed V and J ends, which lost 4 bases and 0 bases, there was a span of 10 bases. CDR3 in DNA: TGTGCCAGCAGTGCAACAGGGTCCTCTGGAAACACCATATATTTT. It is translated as CASSATGSSGNTIYF.

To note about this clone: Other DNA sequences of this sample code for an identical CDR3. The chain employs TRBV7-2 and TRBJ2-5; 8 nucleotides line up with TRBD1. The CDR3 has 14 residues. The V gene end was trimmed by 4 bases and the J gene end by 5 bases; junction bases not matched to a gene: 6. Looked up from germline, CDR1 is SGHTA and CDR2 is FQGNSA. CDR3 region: CASSSWTGQETQYF. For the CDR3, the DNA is TGTGCCAGCAGCTCCTGGACAGGGCAGGAGACCCAGTACTTC.

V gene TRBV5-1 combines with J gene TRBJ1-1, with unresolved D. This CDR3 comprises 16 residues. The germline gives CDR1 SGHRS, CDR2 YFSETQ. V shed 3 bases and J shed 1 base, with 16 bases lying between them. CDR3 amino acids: CASSSIAARENTEAFF. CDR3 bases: TGCGCCAGCAGCTCTATAGCAGCGCGGGAGAACACTGAAGCTTTCTTT.

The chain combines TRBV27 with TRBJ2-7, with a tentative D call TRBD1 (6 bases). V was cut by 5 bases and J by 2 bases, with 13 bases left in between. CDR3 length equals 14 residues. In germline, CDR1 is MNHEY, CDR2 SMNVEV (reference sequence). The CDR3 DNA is TGTGCCAGCAGTAACGGGACACGGACCTACGAGCAGTACTTC. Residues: CASSNGTRTYEQYF.

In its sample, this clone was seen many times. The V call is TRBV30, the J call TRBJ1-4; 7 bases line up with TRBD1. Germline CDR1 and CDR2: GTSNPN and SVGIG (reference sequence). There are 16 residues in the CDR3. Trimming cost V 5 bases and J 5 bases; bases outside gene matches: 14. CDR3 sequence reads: CAWRNRGGGPNEKLFF. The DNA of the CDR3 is TGTGCCTGGCGAAACAGAGGGGGCGGACCCAATGAAAAACTGTTTTTT.

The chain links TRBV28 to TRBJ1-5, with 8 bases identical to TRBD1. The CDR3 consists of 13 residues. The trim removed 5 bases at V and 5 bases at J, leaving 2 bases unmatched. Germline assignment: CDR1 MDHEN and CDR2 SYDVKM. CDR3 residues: CASSTGGHQPQHF. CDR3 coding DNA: TGTGCCAGCAGTACAGGGGGGCATCAGCCCCAGCATTTT.

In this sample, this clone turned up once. The CDR3 nucleotides are TGCAGCGTTGAAGAGGGGGCGGGTGGCTACACCTTC. Translation gives CSVEEGAGGYTF. The rearrangement links TRBV29-1 to TRBJ1-2; possibly TRBD1 for D (6 bases). Trimming removed 0 bases from V and 7 bases from J, with 9 bases in between. Germline lookup yields CDR1 SQVTM and CDR2 ANQGSEA. The CDR3 has 12 amino acids.

In DNA, the CDR3 is TGCGCCAGCAGCTTGACCCTGACTAATGAAAAACTGTTTTTT. Translating it yields CASSLTLTNEKLFF. The chain links TRBV5-1 to TRBJ1-4; no firm D call. The CDR3 consists of 14 residues. V was clipped by 1 base and J by 2 bases, with 6 bases between them. Germline CDR1 reads SGHRS; CDR2 reads YFSETQ.

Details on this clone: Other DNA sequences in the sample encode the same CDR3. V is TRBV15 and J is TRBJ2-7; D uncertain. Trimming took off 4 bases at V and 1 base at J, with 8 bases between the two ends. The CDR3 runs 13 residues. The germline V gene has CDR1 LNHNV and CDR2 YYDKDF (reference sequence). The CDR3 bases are TGTGCCACCAGCAAAGGGCTGTCCTACGAGCAGTACTTC. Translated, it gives CATSKGLSYEQYF.

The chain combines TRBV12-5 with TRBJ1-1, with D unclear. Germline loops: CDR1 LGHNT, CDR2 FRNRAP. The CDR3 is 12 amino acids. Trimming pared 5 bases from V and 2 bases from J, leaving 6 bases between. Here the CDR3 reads CASGNPNTEAFF. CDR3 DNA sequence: TGTGCTAGTGGTAATCCAAACACTGAAGCTTTCTTT.